Below, one TCR beta chain is given with its context. The antigen remains undetermined. The CDR3 spans 15 residues. Trimming took 0 bases from V and 7 from J, leaving 12 bases between them. Germline lookup yields CDR1 LGHDT and CDR2 YNNKEL (reference sequence). This was the immunoSEQ version 4 assay in survey mode. Sequencing was performed with immunoSEQ multiplex PCR; in TCRdb, only in-frame clones are kept and a portion is missing. Altogether roughly 28,000 clones are present, about 80% being singletons, with the ten largest covering about 0.75%. The sample originates from a study of persistence of HIV-infected CD4 T cells. For the study at large: Isolated cells were CMV- and HIV-1 Gag-responding CD4+ T cells. A median of about eight years of suppressive ART preceded sampling. Study-wide results and caveats: Antigen-responding cells were enriched for degenerate expanded CDR3beta sequences.

Cells were stimulated with CMV-infected fibroblast lysates at 8 to 10 ug/mL. CD40L-negative CD69-negative CD45RO-high memory CD4+ T cells were sorted as populations depleted of antigen-responding cells. Inclusion required CMV-positive serology and CD4+ counts above 400 cells/uL. Sample: CD4+ T cells sorted from PBMCs after approximately 20-hour stimulation, taken from a patient who received antiretroviral therapy. This sequence joins TRBV3-1 (or the pseudogene TRBV3-2) and TRBJ1-4; D is unresolved. The source of this sequence is an adult woman with HIV who was CMV-seropositive. CDR3 nucleotides: TGTGCCAGCAGCCAAGATATTGGACCAAGTGAAAAACTGTTTTTT. Protein sequence: CASSQDIGPSEKLFF.